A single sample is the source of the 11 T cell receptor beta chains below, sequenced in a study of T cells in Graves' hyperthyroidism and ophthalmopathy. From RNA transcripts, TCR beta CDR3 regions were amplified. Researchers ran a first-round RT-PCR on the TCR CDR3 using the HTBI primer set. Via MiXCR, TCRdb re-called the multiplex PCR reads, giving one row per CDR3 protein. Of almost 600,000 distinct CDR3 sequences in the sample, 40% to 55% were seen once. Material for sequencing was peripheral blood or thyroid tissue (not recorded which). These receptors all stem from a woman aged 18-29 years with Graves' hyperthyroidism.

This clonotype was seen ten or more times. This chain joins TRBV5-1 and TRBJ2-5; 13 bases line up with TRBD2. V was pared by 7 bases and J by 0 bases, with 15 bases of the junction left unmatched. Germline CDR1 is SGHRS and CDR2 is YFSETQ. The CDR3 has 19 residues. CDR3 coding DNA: TGCGCCAGCGGAGGGGGAGGACTAGCGGGAGTTGAGTACCAAGAGACCCAGTACTTC. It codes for CASGGGGLAGVEYQETQYF.

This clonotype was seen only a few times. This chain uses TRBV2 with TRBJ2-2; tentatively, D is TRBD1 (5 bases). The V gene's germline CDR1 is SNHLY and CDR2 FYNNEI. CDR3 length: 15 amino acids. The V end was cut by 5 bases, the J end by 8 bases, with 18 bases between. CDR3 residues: CASSPRTTLLGELFF. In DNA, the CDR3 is TGTGCCAGCAGTCCCCGGACAACCTTATTGGGGGAGCTGTTTTTT.

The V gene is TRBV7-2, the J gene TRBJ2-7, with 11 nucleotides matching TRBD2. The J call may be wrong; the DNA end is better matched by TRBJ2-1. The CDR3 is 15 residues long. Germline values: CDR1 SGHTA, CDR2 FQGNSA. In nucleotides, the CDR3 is TGTGCCAGCAGCTCCCTAGCGGGAGGAAGGGATGAGCAGTTCTTC. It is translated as CASSSLAGGRDEQFF.

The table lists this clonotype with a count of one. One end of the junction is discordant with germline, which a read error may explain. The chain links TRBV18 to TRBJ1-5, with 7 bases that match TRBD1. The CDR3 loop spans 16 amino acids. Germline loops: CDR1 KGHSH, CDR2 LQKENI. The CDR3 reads CTSSEVTGYGNQPQHF. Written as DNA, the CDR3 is TGTACCAGCTCAGAAGTGACAGGGTATGGCAATCAGCCCCAGCATTTT.

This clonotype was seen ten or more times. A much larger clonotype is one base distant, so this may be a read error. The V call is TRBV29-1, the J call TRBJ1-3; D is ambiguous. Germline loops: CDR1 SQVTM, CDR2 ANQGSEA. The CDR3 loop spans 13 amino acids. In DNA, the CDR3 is TGCAGCGTTCAGAAAGGGCAAGGAAACGCCATATATTTT. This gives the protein CSVQKGQGNAIYF. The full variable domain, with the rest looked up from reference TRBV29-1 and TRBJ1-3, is SAVISQKPSRDICQRGTSLTIQCQVDSQVTMMFWYRQQPGQSLTLIATANQGSEATYESGFVIDKFPISRPNLTFSTLTVSNMSPEDSSIYLCSVQKGQGNAIYFGEGSWLTVV.

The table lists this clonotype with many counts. The CDR3 loop reads CATKEQGAKDGYTF. CDR3 in DNA: TGTGCCACCAAAGAACAGGGGGCGAAAGATGGCTACACCTTC. This chain joins TRBV15 and TRBJ1-2; 9 bases line up with TRBD1. Germline V gives CDR1 LNHNV, CDR2 YYDKDF (reference sequence). V dropped 7 bases and J dropped 6; count of bases not matched to a gene: 9. The CDR3 runs 14 residues. Drawing the rest from reference TRBV15 and TRBJ1-2, the complete variable domain is DAMVIQNPRYQVTQFGKPVTLSCSQTLNHNVMYWYQQKSSQAPKLLFHYYDKDFNNEADTPDNFQSRRPNTSFCFLDIRSPGLGDTAMYLCATKEQGAKDGYTFGSGTRLTVV.

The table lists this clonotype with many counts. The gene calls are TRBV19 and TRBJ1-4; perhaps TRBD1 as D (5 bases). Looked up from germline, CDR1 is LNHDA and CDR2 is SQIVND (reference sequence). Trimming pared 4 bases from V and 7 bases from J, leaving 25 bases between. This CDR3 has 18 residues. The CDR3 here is CASSRLPGRSLSSEKLFF. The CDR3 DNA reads TGTGCCAGTAGTAGATTACCGGGACGCAGCCTGAGTAGTGAAAAACTGTTTTTT.

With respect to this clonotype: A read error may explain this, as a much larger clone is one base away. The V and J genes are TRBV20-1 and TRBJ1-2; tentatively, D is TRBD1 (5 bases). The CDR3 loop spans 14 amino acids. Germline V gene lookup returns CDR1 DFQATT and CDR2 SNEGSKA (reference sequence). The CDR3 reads CSAPNGGARDGCTF. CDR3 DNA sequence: TGCAGTGCCCCCAATGGAGGGGCCCGGGATGGCTGCACCTTC.

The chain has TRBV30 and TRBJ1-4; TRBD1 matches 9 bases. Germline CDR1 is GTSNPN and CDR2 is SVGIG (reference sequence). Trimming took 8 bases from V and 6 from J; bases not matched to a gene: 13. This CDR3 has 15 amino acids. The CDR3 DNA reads TGTGCCGGATTAATACCGGGGACAGGGCATGAAAAACTGTTTTTT. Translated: CAGLIPGTGHEKLFF.

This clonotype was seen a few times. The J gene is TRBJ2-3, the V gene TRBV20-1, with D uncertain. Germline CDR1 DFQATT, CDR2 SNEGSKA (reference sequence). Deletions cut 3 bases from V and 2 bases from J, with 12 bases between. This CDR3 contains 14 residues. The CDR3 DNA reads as TGCAGTGCTAGTGAGGCGGCGTACACAGATACGCAGTATTTT. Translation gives CSASEAAYTDTQYF.

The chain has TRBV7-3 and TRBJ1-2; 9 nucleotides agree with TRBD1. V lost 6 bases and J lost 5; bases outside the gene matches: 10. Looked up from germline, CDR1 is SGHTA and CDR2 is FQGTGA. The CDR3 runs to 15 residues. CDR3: CASRLAGTGNYGYTF. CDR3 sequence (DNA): TGTGCCAGCAGACTAGCGGGGACAGGGAATTATGGCTACACCTTC.